The TCR beta chain described here comes from a study of T cells in Graves' hyperthyroidism and ophthalmopathy. Germline V gene sequence: CDR1 PRHDT, CDR2 FYEKMQ (reference sequence). V was cut by 1 base and J by 6 bases, with 11 bases left in between. CDR3 length: 14 residues. The study's findings and limits: Separation of ophthalmopathy from stable hyperthyroidism was achieved by a 13 V-J model.

This clonotype occurred a few times. The antigen remains unidentified. Amplification yielded TCR beta CDR3 regions, with RNA transcripts as the source. Primed by the HTBI set, a first-round RT-PCR was run on the TCR CDR3. TCRdb itself ran the multiplex PCR reads through MiXCR, one entry per CDR3 protein. Here the sample spans more than 550,000 distinct CDR3 sequences, roughly 17% being singletons. This chain joins TRBV13 and TRBJ2-3; no definite D call. The specimen was blood. This TCR was recovered from a man aged 45-60 years with Graves' hyperthyroidism. The CDR3 DNA sequence: TGTGCCAGCAGCTTAGAGCTTTATCGGGATACGCAGTATTTT. This encodes CASSLELYRDTQYF.